This TCR beta chain is drawn from a study of shared clonotypes between healthy human individuals. TCRdb's table, derived via immunoSEQ multiplex PCR, lists solely in-frame clones and lacks some. The sample includes 2,500,000 or so clones, 93% of them seen just once. Study-wide findings and caveats: On the whole, naive subsets had larger estimated richness than memory subsets had.

Donors included only healthy HIV-negative adults lacking recent acute infections or vaccinations. Germline CDR1 reads SGHRS; CDR2 reads YFSETQ. This CDR3 comprises 15 residues. Trimming at V came to 7 bases and at J to 4 bases, leaving 12 bases not matched to a gene. This clone was seen once. What it binds is unknown. This clonotype originated in a man younger than 30 in good health. Some clones in this sample may be carry-over from other donors' samples. Sequencing was done on a sample of naive CD4+ T cells from PBMCs. Subset defined: CD45RA+ positively selected. V gene TRBV5-1 combines with J gene TRBJ2-7; 9 nucleotides align to TRBD1. The CDR3 protein is CASRSVGQGPYEQYF. In nucleotides, the CDR3 is TGCGCCAGCCGTTCCGTGGGACAGGGCCCGTACGAGCAGTACTTC. The whole variable domain, filled in from reference TRBV5-1 and TRBJ2-7, reads KAGVTQTPRYLIKTRGQQVTLSCSPISGHRSVSWYQQTPGQGLQFLFEYFSETQRNKGNFPGRFSGRQFSNSRSEMNVSTLELGDSALYLCASRSVGQGPYEQYFGPGTRLTVT.